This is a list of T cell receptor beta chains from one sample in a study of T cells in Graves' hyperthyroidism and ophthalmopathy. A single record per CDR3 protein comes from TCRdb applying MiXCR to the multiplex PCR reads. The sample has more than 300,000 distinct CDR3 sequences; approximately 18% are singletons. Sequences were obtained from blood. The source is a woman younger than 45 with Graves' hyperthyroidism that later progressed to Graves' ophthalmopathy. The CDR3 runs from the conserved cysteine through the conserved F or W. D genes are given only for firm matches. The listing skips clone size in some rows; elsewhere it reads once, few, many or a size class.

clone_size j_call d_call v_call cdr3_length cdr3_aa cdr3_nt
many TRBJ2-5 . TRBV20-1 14 CSARDRAGIETQYF TGCAGTGCTAGAGATCGGGCAGGGATAGAGACCCAGTACTTC
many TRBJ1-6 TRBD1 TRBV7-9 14 CASSQQGNNSPLHF TGTGCCAGCAGCCAACAGGGGAATAATTCACCCCTCCACTTT
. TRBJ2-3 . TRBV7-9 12 CASSESGIRQYF TGTGCCAGCAGTGAGAGCGGAATCAGGCAGTATTTT
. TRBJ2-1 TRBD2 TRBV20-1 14 CSASSSGHSNEQFF TGCAGTGCGTCTTCTAGCGGGCACTCCAATGAGCAGTTCTTC
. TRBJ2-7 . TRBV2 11 CARRNSYEQYF TGTGCCAGAAGGAATAGCTACGAGCAGTACTTC
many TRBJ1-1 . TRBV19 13 CASRMDRYTEAFF TGTGCCAGTAGGATGGATCGGTACACTGAAGCTTTCTTT
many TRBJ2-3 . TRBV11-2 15 CASSTWDDGTDTQYF TGTGCCAGCAGCACGTGGGACGACGGGACAGATACGCAGTATTTT
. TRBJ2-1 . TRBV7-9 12 CASSFRVDEQFF TGTGCCAGCAGCTTCAGGGTGGATGAGCAGTTCTTC
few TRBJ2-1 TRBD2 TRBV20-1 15 CSAPSSGSLSNEQFF TGCAGTGCTCCATCTAGCGGGAGTCTATCCAATGAGCAGTTCTTC
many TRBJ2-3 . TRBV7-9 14 CASRGLGSTDTQYF TGTGCCAGCAGAGGACTGGGGAGCACAGATACGCAGTATTTT
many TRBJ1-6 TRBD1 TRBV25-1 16 CASSDPRTGDNSPLHF TGTGCCAGCAGTGACCCTAGGACAGGGGACAATTCACCCCTCCACTTT
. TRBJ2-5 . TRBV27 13 CASSLGNQETQYF TGTGCCAGCAGTTTAGGGAACCAAGAGACCCAGTACTTC
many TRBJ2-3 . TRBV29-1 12 CSVEAAGAATYF TGCAGCGTTGAAGCAGCAGGGGCGGCTACGTATTTT
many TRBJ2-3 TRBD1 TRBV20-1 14 CSATRDSSTDTQYF TGCAGTGCTACCCGGGACAGTAGCACAGATACGCAGTATTTT
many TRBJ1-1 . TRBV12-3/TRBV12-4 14 CASSAGRENTEAFF TGTGCCAGCAGCGCGGGGCGGGAGAACACTGAAGCTTTCTTT
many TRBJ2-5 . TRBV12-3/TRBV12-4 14 CASSFYGGQETQYF TGTGCCAGCAGTTTTTACGGGGGTCAAGAGACCCAGTACTTC
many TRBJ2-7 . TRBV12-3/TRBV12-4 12 CASSQEGIEQYF TGTGCCAGCAGCCAAGAGGGTATCGAGCAGTACTTC
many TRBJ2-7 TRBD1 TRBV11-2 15 CASSLESGQGNEQYF TGTGCCAGCAGCTTAGAATCGGGACAGGGTAACGAGCAGTACTTC
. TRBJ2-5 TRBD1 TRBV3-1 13 CASSTRDRGTQYF TGTGCCAGCAGCACCCGGGACAGGGGAACCCAGTACTTC
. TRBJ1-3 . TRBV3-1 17 CASSQVIGGFSGNTIYF TGTGCCAGCAGCCAAGTTATAGGGGGATTCTCTGGAAACACCATATATTTT
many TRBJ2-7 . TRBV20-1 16 CSARDLQGGDGSAQYF TGCAGTGCTAGAGATCTGCAAGGGGGGGACGGCTCGGCGCAGTACTTC
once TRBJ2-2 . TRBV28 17 CASSFIGWGANTGELFF TGTGCCAGCAGCTTTATAGGATGGGGTGCGAACACCGGGGAGCTGTTTTTT
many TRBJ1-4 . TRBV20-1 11 CSAGQSEKLFF TGCAGTGCTGGCCAAAGTGAAAAACTGTTTTTT
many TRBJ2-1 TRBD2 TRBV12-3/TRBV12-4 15 CASRPRGLAINEQFF TGTGCCAGCAGGCCGAGGGGACTAGCTATCAATGAGCAGTTCTTC
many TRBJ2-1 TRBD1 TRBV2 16 CASSVGGQGWDNEQFF TGTGCCAGCAGTGTGGGAGGACAGGGATGGGACAATGAGCAGTTCTTC
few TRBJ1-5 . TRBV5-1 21 CASSLVLVFSKKNRADQPQHF TGCGCCAGCAGCTTGGTTCTCGTTTTTTCAAAGAAAAATAGGGCGGATCAGCCCCAGCATTTT
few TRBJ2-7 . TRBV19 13 CASSPPDSGEQYF TGTGCCAGTAGTCCACCCGACAGCGGCGAGCAGTACTTC
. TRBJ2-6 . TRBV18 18 CASSPDWGLSSGANVLTF TGTGCCAGCTCACCAGATTGGGGATTAAGCTCTGGGGCCAACGTCCTGACTTTC
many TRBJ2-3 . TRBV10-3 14 CAISEREVPDTQYF TGTGCCATCAGTGAGCGGGAAGTGCCAGATACGCAGTATTTT
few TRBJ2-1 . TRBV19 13 CASSRWVDNEQFF TGTGCCAGTAGTCGGTGGGTTGACAATGAGCAGTTCTTC
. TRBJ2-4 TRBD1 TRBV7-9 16 CASSRRGGLAKNIQYF TGTGCCAGCAGCCGCCGAGGGGGCCTAGCCAAAAACATTCAGTACTTC
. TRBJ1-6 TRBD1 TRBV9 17 CASSVGRQGRNNSPLHF TGTGCCAGCAGCGTAGGTCGACAGGGGAGGAATAATTCACCCCTCCACTTT
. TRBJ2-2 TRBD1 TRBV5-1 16 CASTLSGTGGTGELFF TGCGCCAGCACCCTATCCGGGACAGGGGGCACCGGGGAGCTGTTTTTT
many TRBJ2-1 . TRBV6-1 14 CASSEKTEYNEQFF TGTGCCAGCAGTGAAAAAACCGAGTACAATGAGCAGTTCTTC
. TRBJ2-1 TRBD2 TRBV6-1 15 CASRAGEGSYNEQFF TGTGCCAGCAGAGCGGGAGAGGGCTCCTACAATGAGCAGTTCTTC
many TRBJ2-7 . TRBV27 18 CASSLKFGTPHPPYEQYF TGTGCCAGCAGTTTAAAGTTTGGGACACCACACCCGCCCTACGAGCAGTACTTC
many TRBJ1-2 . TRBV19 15 CASSINLPGTHGYTF TGTGCCAGTAGTATTAACCTTCCGGGAACGCATGGCTACACCTTC
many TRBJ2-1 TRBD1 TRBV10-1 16 CASSGIGQGRDNEQFF TGCGCCAGCAGTGGTATCGGACAGGGCCGGGACAATGAGCAGTTCTTC
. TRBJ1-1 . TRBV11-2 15 CASSLVAGAVTEAFF TGTGCCAGCAGCTTAGTAGCGGGCGCGGTCACTGAAGCTTTCTTT
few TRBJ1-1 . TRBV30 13 CAWNKVMNTEAFF TGTGCCTGGAATAAGGTCATGAACACTGAAGCTTTCTTT
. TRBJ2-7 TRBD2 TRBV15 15 CATSSLRGGYYEQYF TGTGCCACCAGCAGTCTTCGGGGGGGGTATTACGAGCAGTACTTC
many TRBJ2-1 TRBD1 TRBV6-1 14 CASSPGGDNFEQFF TGTGCCAGCAGCCCAGGGGGCGACAATTTTGAGCAGTTCTTC
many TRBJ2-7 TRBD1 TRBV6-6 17 CASSYSITGETPHEQYF TGTGCCAGCAGTTACTCCATAACAGGGGAAACTCCCCACGAGCAGTACTTC
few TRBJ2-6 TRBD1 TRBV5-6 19 CASSLTRDRVYSGANVLTF TGTGCCAGCAGCTTGACTCGGGACAGGGTATACTCTGGGGCCAACGTCCTGACTTTC
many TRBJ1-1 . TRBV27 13 CASSLFWNTEAFF TGTGCCAGCAGTTTATTTTGGAACACTGAAGCTTTCTTT
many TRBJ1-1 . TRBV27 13 CATKRMINTEAFF TGTGCCACCAAACGGATGATAAACACTGAAGCTTTCTTT
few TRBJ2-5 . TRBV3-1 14 CASSQRKPGETQYF TGTGCCAGCAGTCAACGTAAACCGGGGGAGACCCAGTACTTC
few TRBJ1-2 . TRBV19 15 CASRTLLGGAQGYTF TGTGCCAGCAGAACTCTCCTCGGGGGCGCCCAGGGCTACACCTTC
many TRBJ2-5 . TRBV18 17 CASSPLKSSTGIGTQYF TGTGCCAGCTCACCACTGAAATCGTCAACAGGAATCGGGACCCAGTACTTC
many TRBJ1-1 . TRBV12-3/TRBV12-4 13 CASSPEGDTEAFF TGTGCCAGCAGTCCAGAAGGGGACACTGAAGCTTTCTTT
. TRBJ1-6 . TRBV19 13 CASSIAALSPLHF TGTGCCAGTAGTATTGCGGCCCTTTCACCCCTCCACTTT
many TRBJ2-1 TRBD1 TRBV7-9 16 CASSIAYRGAYNEQFF TGTGCCAGCAGCATTGCGTACAGGGGGGCATACAATGAGCAGTTCTTC
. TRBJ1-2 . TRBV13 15 CASSLEGVESYGYTF TGTGCCAGCAGCTTAGAAGGGGTCGAAAGCTATGGCTACACCTTC
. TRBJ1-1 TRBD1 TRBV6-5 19 CASSYSRGRGIPRPTEAFF TGTGCCAGCAGTTACTCGAGAGGCAGGGGGATCCCCCGCCCCACTGAAGCTTTCTTT
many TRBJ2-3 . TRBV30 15 CAWSPNALHTDTQYF TGTGCCTGGAGTCCCAACGCACTCCACACAGATACGCAGTATTTT
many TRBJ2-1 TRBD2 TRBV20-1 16 CSARRGGRGSYNEQFF TGCAGTGCCCGCCGCGGGGGGCGGGGGTCCTACAATGAGCAGTTCTTC
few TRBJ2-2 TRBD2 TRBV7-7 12 CASGKNTGELFF TGTGCTAGCGGGAAGAACACCGGGGAGCTGTTTTTT
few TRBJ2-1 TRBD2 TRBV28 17 CASSSRTRSGAYNEQFF TGTGCCAGCAGTTCACGGACTAGAAGCGGAGCCTACAATGAGCAGTTCTTC
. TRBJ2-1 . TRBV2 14 CASSAGLRSNEQFF TGTGCCAGCAGCGCGGGACTCCGGTCGAATGAGCAGTTCTTC